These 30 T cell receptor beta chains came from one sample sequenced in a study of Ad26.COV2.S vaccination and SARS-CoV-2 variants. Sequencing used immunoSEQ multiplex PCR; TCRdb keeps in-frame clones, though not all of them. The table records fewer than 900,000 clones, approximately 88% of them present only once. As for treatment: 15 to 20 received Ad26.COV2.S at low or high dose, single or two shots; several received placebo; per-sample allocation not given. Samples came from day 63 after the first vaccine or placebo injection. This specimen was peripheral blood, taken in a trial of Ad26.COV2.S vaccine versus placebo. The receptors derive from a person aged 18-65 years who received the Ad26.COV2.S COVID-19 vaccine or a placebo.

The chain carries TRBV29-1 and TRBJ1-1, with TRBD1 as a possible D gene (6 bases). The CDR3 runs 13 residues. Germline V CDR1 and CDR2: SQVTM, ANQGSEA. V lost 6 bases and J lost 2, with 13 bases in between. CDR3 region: CSVVRQANTEAFF. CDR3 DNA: TGCAGCGTAGTACGACAGGCTAACACTGAAGCTTTCTTT.

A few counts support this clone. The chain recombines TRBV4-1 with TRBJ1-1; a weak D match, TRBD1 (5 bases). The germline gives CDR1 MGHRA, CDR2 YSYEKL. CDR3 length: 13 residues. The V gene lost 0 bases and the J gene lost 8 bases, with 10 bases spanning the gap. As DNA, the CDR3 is TGCGCCAGCAGCCAAGATACCGGGGCGGAAGCTTTCTTT. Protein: CASSQDTGAEAFF.

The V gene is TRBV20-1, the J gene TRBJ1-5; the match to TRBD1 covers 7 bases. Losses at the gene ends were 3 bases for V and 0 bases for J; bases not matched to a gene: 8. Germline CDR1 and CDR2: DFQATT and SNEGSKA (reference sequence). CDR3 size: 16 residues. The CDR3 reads CSASRTGAYSNQPQHF. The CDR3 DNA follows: TGCAGTGCTAGTCGGACAGGAGCTTATAGCAATCAGCCCCAGCATTTT.

CDR3 DNA: TGCGCCAGCAGCCAAATCGGGACAGCGAACACTGAAGCTTTCTTT. As protein: CASSQIGTANTEAFF. The chain combines TRBV4-3 with TRBJ1-1; 7 bases agree with TRBD1. Looked up from germline, CDR1 is LGHNA and CDR2 is YSLEER. The length of the CDR3 is 15 residues. Germline trimming cut 2 bases from V and 1 base from J; bases unmatched to any gene: 4.

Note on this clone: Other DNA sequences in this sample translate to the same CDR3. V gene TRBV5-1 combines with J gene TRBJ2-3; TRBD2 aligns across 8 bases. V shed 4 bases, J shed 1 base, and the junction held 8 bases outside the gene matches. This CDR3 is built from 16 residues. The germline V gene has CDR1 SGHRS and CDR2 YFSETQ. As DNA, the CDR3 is TGCGCCAGCAGCCTCGGAGCGGGAGCTGGCACAGATACGCAGTATTTT. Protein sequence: CASSLGAGAGTDTQYF.

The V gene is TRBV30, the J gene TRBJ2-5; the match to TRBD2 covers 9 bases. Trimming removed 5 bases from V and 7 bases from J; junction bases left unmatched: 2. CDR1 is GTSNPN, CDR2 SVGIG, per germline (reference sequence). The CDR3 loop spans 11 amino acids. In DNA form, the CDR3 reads TGTGCCTGGGCGGGGGGGCGGACCCAGTACTTC. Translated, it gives CAWAGGRTQYF.

The chain's CDR3 is CASSIGLTNYEQYF. For the CDR3, the DNA is TGTGCCAGTAGTATCGGTCTGACGAACTACGAGCAGTACTTC. The chain joins TRBV19 to TRBJ2-7; no definite D call. CDR1 and CDR2 from the germline V gene are LNHDA and SQIVND (reference sequence). Trimming removed 3 bases from V and 3 bases from J, with 12 bases in between. The CDR3 has 14 residues. The full variable domain, rest sourced from reference TRBV19 and TRBJ2-7, is DGGITQSPKYLFRKEGQNVTLSCEQNLNHDAMYWYRQDPGQGLRLIYYSQIVNDFQKGDIAEGYSVSREKKESFPLTVTSAQKNPTAFYLCASSIGLTNYEQYFGPGTRLTVT.

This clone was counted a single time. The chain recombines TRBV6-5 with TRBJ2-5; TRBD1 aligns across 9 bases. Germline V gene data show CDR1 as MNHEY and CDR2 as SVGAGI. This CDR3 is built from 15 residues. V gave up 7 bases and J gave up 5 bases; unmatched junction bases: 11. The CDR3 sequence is CASTGLGQGWETQYF. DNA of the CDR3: TGTGCCAGCACCGGCCTGGGACAGGGATGGGAGACCCAGTACTTC.

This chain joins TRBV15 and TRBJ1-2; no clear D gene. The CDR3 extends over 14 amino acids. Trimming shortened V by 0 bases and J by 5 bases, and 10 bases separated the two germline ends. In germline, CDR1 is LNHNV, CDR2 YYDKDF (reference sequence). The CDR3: CATSREGFSYGYTF. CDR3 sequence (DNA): TGTGCCACCAGCAGAGAGGGGTTCTCTTATGGCTACACCTTC.

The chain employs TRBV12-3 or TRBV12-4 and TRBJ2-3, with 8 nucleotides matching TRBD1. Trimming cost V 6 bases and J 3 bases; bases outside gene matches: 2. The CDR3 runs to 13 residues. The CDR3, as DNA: TGTGCCAGCAGCTGGGACAGGACAGATACGCAGTATTTT. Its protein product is CASSWDRTDTQYF.

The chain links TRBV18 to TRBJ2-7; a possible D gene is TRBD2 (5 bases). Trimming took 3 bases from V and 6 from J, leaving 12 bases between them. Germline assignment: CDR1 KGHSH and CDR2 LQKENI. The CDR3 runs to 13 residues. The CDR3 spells CASSPIGLSEQYF. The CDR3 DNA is TGTGCCAGCTCACCTATTGGACTCTCCGAGCAGTACTTC.

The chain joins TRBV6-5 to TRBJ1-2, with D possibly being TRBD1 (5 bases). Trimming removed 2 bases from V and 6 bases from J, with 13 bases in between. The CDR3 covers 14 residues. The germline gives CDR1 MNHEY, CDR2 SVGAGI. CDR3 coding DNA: TGTGCCAGCAGTTACCTGGGGGAGGAGGATGGCTACACCTTC. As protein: CASSYLGEEDGYTF.

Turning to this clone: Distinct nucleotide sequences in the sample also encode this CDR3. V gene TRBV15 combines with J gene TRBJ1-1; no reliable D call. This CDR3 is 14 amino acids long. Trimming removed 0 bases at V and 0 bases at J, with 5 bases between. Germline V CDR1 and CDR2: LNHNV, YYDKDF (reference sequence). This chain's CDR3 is CATSRDRVNTEAFF. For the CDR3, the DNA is TGTGCCACCAGCAGAGACAGAGTGAACACTGAAGCTTTCTTT.

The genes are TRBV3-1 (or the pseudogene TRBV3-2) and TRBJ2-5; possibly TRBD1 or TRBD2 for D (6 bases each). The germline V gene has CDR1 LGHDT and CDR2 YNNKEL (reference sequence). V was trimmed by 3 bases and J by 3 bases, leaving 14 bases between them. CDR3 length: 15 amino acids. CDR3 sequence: CASSQTGAREETQYF. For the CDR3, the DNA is TGTGCCAGCAGCCAGACGGGGGCGAGGGAAGAGACCCAGTACTTC.

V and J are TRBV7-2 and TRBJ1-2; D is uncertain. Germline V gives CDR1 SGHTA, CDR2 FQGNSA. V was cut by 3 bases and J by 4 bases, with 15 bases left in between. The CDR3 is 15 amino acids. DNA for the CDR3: TGTGCCAGCAGCTTCCTGGGGAGCATTGGCTATGGCTACACCTTC. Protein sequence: CASSFLGSIGYGYTF.

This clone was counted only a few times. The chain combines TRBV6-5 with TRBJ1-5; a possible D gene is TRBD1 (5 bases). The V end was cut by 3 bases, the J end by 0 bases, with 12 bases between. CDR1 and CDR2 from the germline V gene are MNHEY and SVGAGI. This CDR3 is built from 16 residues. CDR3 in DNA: TGTGCCAGCAGTTATAGCAGGGTGCATAGCAATCAGCCCCAGCATTTT. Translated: CASSYSRVHSNQPQHF.

CDR3 in amino acids: CATSDPDTEAFF. CDR3 DNA: TGTGCCACCAGTGATCCGGACACTGAAGCTTTCTTT. This chain joins TRBV24-1 and TRBJ1-1; no firm D call. CDR1 is KGHDR and CDR2 is SFDVKD in the germline V gene. The germline V and J ends were trimmed by 3 bases and 3 bases, with 4 bases remaining between them. The CDR3 consists of 12 residues.

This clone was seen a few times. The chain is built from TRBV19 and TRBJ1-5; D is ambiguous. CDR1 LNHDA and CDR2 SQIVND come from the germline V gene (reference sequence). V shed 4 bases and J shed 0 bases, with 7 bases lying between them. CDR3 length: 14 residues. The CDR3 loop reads CASSTYNSNQPQHF. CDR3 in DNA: TGTGCCAGTAGTACGTATAATAGCAATCAGCCCCAGCATTTT. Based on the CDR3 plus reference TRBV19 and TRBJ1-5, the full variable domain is DGGITQSPKYLFRKEGQNVTLSCEQNLNHDAMYWYRQDPGQGLRLIYYSQIVNDFQKGDIAEGYSVSREKKESFPLTVTSAQKNPTAFYLCASSTYNSNQPQHFGDGTRLSIL.

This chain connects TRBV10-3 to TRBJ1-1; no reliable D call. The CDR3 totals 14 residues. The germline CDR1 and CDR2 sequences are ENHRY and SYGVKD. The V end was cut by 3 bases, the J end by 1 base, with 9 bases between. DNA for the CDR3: TGTGCCATCAGTGACACCGGTACGAACACTGAAGCTTTCTTT. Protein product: CAISDTGTNTEAFF.

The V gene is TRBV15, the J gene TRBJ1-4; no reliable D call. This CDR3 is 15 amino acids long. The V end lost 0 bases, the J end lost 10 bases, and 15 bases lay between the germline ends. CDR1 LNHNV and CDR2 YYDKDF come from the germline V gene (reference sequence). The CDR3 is CATSRDVDRRVKLFF. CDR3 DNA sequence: TGTGCCACCAGCAGAGATGTCGATCGTCGTGTAAAACTGTTTTTT.

CDR3 amino acids: CASSLNREAFF. In nucleotides, the CDR3 is TGTGCCAGCAGCTTGAACAGGGAAGCTTTCTTT. V is TRBV11-2 and J is TRBJ1-1, with a possible D match to TRBD1 (5 bases). CDR3 length: 11 amino acids. Germline values: CDR1 SGHAT, CDR2 FQNNGV. V shed 3 bases and J shed 8 bases, with 7 bases lying between them. Full variable domain (outside the CDR3, taken from reference TRBV11-2 and TRBJ1-1): EAGVAQSPRYKIIEKRQSVAFWCNPISGHATLYWYQQILGQGPKLLIQFQNNGVVDDSQLPKDRFSAERLKGVDSTLKIQPAKLEDSAVYLCASSLNREAFFGQGTRLTVV.

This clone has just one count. CDR3 protein: CASSRRTTDTQYF. The DNA for the CDR3 is TGTGCCAGCAGCCGAAGAACTACAGATACGCAGTATTTT. The chain carries TRBV7-9 and TRBJ2-3; D unclear. This CDR3 spans 13 amino acids. Germline V lookup: CDR1 SEHNR, CDR2 FQNEAQ (reference sequence). V was trimmed by 5 bases and J by 3 bases, leaving 9 bases between them.

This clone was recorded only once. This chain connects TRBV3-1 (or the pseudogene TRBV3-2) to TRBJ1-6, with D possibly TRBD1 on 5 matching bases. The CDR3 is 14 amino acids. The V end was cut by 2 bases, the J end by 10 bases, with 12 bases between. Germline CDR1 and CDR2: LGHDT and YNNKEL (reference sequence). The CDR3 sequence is CASSQRDARSPLHF. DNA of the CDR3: TGTGCCAGCAGCCAAAGGGACGCCCGCTCACCCCTCCACTTT.

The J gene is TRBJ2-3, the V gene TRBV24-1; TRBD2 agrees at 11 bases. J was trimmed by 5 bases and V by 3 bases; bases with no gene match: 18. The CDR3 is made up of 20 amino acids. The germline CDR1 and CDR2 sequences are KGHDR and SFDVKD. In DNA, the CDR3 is TGTGCCACCAGTGATCCAGGGACTAGCGGAGGCGAGAGGGCCAGAGATACGCAGTATTTT. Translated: CATSDPGTSGGERARDTQYF.

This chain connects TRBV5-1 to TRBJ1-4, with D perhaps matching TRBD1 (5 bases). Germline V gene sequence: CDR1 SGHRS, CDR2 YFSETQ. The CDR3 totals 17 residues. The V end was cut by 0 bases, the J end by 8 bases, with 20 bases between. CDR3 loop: CASSLALDPQGGEKLFF. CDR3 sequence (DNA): TGCGCCAGCAGCTTGGCCCTCGATCCCCAGGGAGGCGAAAAACTGTTTTTT.

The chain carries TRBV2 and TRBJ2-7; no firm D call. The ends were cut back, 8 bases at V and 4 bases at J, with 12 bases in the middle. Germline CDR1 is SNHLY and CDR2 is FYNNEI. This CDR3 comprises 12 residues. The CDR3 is CASGGDLYEQYF. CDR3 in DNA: TGTGCCAGCGGTGGGGATCTGTACGAGCAGTACTTC. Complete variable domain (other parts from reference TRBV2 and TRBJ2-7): EPEVTQTPSHQVTQMGQEVILRCVPISNHLYFYWYRQILGQKVEFLVSFYNNEISEKSEIFDDQFSVERPDGSNFTLKIRSTKLEDSAMYFCASGGDLYEQYFGPGTRLTVT.

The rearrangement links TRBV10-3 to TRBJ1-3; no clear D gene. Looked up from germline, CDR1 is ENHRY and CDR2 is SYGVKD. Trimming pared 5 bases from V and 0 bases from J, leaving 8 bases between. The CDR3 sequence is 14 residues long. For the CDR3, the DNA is TGTGCCATCAGTCGGGATTTCTCTGGAAACACCATATATTTT. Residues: CAISRDFSGNTIYF.

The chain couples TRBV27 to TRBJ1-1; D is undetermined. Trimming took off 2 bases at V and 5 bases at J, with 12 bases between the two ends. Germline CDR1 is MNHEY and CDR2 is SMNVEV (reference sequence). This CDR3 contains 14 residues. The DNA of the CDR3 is TGTGCCAGCAGTTTAGTCGGCGGCCCGACTGAAGCTTTCTTT. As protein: CASSLVGGPTEAFF.

CDR3 protein: CASRDPGKYGYTF. For the CDR3, the DNA is TGTGCCAGCCGGGATCCCGGGAAATATGGCTACACCTTC. The gene calls are TRBV6-5 and TRBJ1-2; no firm D call. Germline values: CDR1 MNHEY, CDR2 SVGAGI. The CDR3 has 13 residues. V shed 8 bases and J shed 5 bases, with 15 bases lying between them.

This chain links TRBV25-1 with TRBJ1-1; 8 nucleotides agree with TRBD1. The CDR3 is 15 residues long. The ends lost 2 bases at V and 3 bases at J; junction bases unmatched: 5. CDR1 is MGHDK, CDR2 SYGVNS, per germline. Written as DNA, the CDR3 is TGTGCCAGCAGTGAAGGGACAGGATTCGACACTGAAGCTTTCTTT. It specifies CASSEGTGFDTEAFF.